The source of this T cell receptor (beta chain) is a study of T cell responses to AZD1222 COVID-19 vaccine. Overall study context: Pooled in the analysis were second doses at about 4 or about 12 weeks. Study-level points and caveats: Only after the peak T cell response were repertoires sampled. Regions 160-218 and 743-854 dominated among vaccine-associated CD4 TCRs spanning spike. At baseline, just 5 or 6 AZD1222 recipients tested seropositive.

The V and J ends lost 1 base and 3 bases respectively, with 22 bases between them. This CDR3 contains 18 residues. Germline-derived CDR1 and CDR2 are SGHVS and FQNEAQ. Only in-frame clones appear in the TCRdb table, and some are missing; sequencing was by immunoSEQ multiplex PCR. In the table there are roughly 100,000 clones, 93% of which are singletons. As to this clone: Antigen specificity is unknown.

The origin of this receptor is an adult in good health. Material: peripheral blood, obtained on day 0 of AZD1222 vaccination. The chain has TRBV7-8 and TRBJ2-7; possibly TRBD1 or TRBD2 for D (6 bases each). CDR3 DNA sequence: TGTGCCAGCAGCTTAGGTGGGGGGCTAGCGCCTGTGGTCTACGAGCAGTACTTC. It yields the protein CASSLGGGLAPVVYEQYF.